This TCR beta chain was recovered during a study of blood T cells in healthy people across ages. General observations from the study: Older age coincided with a roughly linear decline in TCR beta diversity per million T cells. Bulk PBMC profiling left naive and antigen-experienced comparisons inconclusive.

For this clonotype: Its specificity is not known.

In terms of origin and age, donors were healthy Caucasian individuals from Russia aged roughly 6 to 90. The CDR3 loop spans 19 amino acids. Germline V CDR1 and CDR2: SGDLS, YYNGEE. The V and J ends lost 0 bases and 7 bases, in that order; junction bases with no gene match: 19. It was with a sample-barcoded 5' primer and a J-beta primer mix that a second PCR of roughly 7 to 12 cycles was run. MiXCR, applied by TCRdb to the 5' RACE reads, yields one record per CDR3 protein. The table records around 800,000 distinct CDR3 sequences, under 80% of them present only once. The receptor was isolated from a man aged 30 to 39 in good health. This chain joins TRBV9 and TRBJ1-2, with TRBD1 matching over 9 bases. Sample: blood. CDR3 sequence (DNA): TGTGCCAGCAGCGTAGGAGTTTTGACGGGACAGGGCCCGTCGTCTGGCTACACCTTC. As protein: CASSVGVLTGQGPSSGYTF.